What follows are 9 T cell receptor beta chains derived from one specimen sequenced in a study of shared clonotypes between healthy human individuals. Naive CD8 populations comprised CD45RO-negative cells positively selected for CCR7, excluding terminally differentiated effector memory CD45RA+ cells. TCRdb's copy holds only in-frame clones and misses some; the assay was immunoSEQ multiplex PCR. The repertoire has 600,000 or so clones, more than 95% of them found once; the top ten carry 0.3%. Sequencing used naive CD8+ T cells sorted from blood. These receptor sequences come from a man between 25 and 39 years old in good health.

The chain uses TRBV7-6 and TRBJ2-1, with TRBD2 identical over 9 bases. J was trimmed by 3 bases and V by 5 bases; bases with no gene match: 5. Germline loops: CDR1 SGHVS, CDR2 FNYEAQ. CDR3 length equals 15 residues. CDR3 nucleotides: TGTGCCAGCAGCCCGAGACTAGCGGACTACAATGAGCAGTTCTTC. It yields the protein CASSPRLADYNEQFF.

This clone has a single count. The DNA of the CDR3 is TGTGCCAGCAGACCCGGACTAGCGGTATCCTACGAGCAGTACTTC. It codes for CASRPGLAVSYEQYF. V and J are TRBV7-8 and TRBJ2-7; 10 bases map to TRBD2. CDR1 SGHVS and CDR2 FQNEAQ come from the germline V gene. This CDR3 is 15 amino acids long. V trimming: 6 bases; J trimming: 1 base; junction bases outside the gene matches: 6.

The table lists this clone with a count of one. This rearrangement joins TRBV27 to TRBJ2-1; TRBD2 might be the D (7 bases). Trimming stripped 8 bases from V and 3 bases from J, with 17 bases between. The CDR3 runs 15 residues. Germline V gene lookup returns CDR1 MNHEY and CDR2 SMNVEV (reference sequence). This CDR3 reads CASLGAGDGYNEQFF. The DNA of the CDR3 is TGTGCCAGCCTGGGGGCGGGAGACGGCTACAATGAGCAGTTCTTC.

V usage is TRBV29-1 and J usage is TRBJ2-7; 13 bases map to TRBD2. The V gene's germline CDR1 is SQVTM and CDR2 ANQGSEA. J lost 3 bases, V lost 6 bases, and 5 bases had no gene match. The CDR3 sequence is 14 residues long. CDR3 sequence: CSVTTSGRFYEQYF. The CDR3 DNA is TGCAGCGTGACGACTAGCGGGAGGTTCTACGAGCAGTACTTC.

This chain connects TRBV30 to TRBJ1-5; possible D gene TRBD1, 5 bases. The CDR3 loop spans 15 amino acids. Germline CDR1 GTSNPN, CDR2 SVGIG (reference sequence). Trimming removed 0 bases at V and 1 base at J, with 10 bases between. The DNA of the CDR3 is TGTGCCTGGAGTGTAGCTGGGGCGAGCAATCAGCCCCAGCATTTT. It codes for CAWSVAGASNQPQHF.

V gene TRBV7-9 combines with J gene TRBJ2-1; the match to TRBD1 covers 7 bases. Germline values: CDR1 SEHNR, CDR2 FQNEAQ (reference sequence). The CDR3 loop spans 14 amino acids. With V trimmed by 4 bases and J by 8 bases, 8 bases remained unmatched. The CDR3 nucleotides read TGTGCCAGCAGCTACGAGCGACAGGGAGATGAGCAGTTCTTC. Its translation: CASSYERQGDEQFF.

The sample holds one count of this clone. This chain joins TRBV25-1 and TRBJ2-1; TRBD2 matches at 8 bases. The CDR3 length is 14 residues. Germline CDR1 reads MGHDK; CDR2 reads SYGVNS. The junction had 7 bases not matched to a gene; V was cut back by 4 bases and J by 8 bases. CDR3 protein: CASSVKAGVDEQFF. In DNA, the CDR3 is TGTGCCAGCAGTGTAAAAGCGGGAGTGGATGAGCAGTTCTTC. The variable domain in full, with the rest retrieved from reference TRBV25-1 and TRBJ2-1, is EADIYQTPRYLVIGTGKKITLECSQTMGHDKMYWYQQDPGMELHLIHYSYGVNSTEKGDLSSESTVSRIRTEHFPLTLESARPSHTSQYLCASSVKAGVDEQFFGPGTRLTVL.

The chain employs TRBV7-9 and TRBJ1-1, with D possibly matching TRBD1 (5 bases). V shed 2 bases and J shed 3 bases, with 13 bases lying between them. Germline CDR1 and CDR2: SEHNR and FQNEAQ (reference sequence). The CDR3 loop spans 15 amino acids. The CDR3 reads CASSLWAGGDTEAFF. The CDR3 DNA follows: TGTGCCAGCAGCTTATGGGCCGGGGGAGACACTGAAGCTTTCTTT.

J is TRBJ2-5 and V is TRBV29-1, with D uncertain. Germline V CDR1 and CDR2: SQVTM, ANQGSEA. The V end was cut by 4 bases, the J end by 2 bases, with 11 bases between. This CDR3 region has 13 residues. The chain's CDR3 is CSVVYRFQETQYF. Written as DNA, the CDR3 is TGCAGCGTTGTATATCGGTTTCAAGAGACCCAGTACTTC.